The 23 T cell receptor beta chains in this list originate from one sample, sequenced in a study of PD-1 blockade in mismatch repair-deficient tumors. These receptors' targets are unknown. The repertoire was sequenced with immunoSEQ multiplex PCR; TCRdb's copy has only in-frame clones and lacks some. The sample consists of about 14,000 clones, 86% of them appearing once. The time point here: 10-day in vitro stimulation with candidate neoantigen peptide 6. This specimen was cells cultured in vitro, taken from a patient treated with pembrolizumab. These receptors all come from an adult with mismatch repair-deficient cancer.

In its sample, this clone was seen once. J is TRBJ1-1 and V is TRBV19; D is ambiguous. The CDR3 covers 13 residues. Germline V lookup: CDR1 LNHDA, CDR2 SQIVND (reference sequence). Trimming left V 1 base short and J 8 bases short, with 11 bases between. CDR3 nucleotides: TGTGCCAGTAGTATAGGGATGGGCAAAGAAGCTTTCTTT. Translated: CASSIGMGKEAFF. The whole variable domain, filled in from reference TRBV19 and TRBJ1-1, reads DGGITQSPKYLFRKEGQNVTLSCEQNLNHDAMYWYRQDPGQGLRLIYYSQIVNDFQKGDIAEGYSVSREKKESFPLTVTSAQKNPTAFYLCASSIGMGKEAFFGQGTRLTVV.

The CDR3 nucleotides read TGTGCCAGCAGCTTAGGTCTAGCTAACGACGAGCAGTACTTC. This encodes CASSLGLANDEQYF. V usage is TRBV7-9 and J usage is TRBJ2-7; D might be TRBD2 (5 bases). Germline lookup yields CDR1 SEHNR and CDR2 FQNEAQ (reference sequence). V dropped 1 base and J dropped 5 bases, with 12 bases sitting between them. This CDR3 has 14 amino acids.

This clone has just one count. The J gene is TRBJ2-7, the V gene TRBV5-5; tentative D call: TRBD1 (5 bases). The germline V gene encodes CDR1 SGHKS and CDR2 YYEKEE (reference sequence). The CDR3 runs 16 residues. V was clipped by 0 bases and J by 5 bases, with 18 bases between them. CDR3 sequence reads: CASSLEGVRVLHEQYF. DNA of the CDR3: TGTGCCAGCAGCTTGGAAGGGGTTAGGGTTTTGCACGAGCAGTACTTC.

This clone came up once. V gene TRBV10-3 combines with J gene TRBJ2-2, with 12 bases that match TRBD2. The length of the CDR3 is 16 residues. J gave up 6 bases and V 3 bases, and 5 bases lay outside the gene matches. Germline V lookup: CDR1 ENHRY, CDR2 SYGVKD. In DNA, the CDR3 is TGTGCCATCAGTGATTCGGCTAGCGGGAGGGCCGGGGAGCTGTTTTTT. Its translation is CAISDSASGRAGELFF.

V is TRBV27 and J is TRBJ2-3; 7 nucleotides align to TRBD2. The V gene end was trimmed by 7 bases and the J gene end by 3 bases; junction bases not matched to a gene: 19. The CDR3 is 18 residues long. The germline gives CDR1 MNHEY, CDR2 SMNVEV (reference sequence). CDR3 sequence (DNA): TGTGCCAGCACTGTCTCTTTGGGAGGGCCGCCCGCGACAGATACGCAGTATTTT. Amino acids: CASTVSLGGPPATDTQYF.

This chain connects TRBV6-5 to TRBJ1-3; D is perhaps TRBD1 (5 bases). The V end was cut by 2 bases, the J end by 0 bases, with 8 bases between. The CDR3 runs to 15 residues. The V gene's germline CDR1 is MNHEY and CDR2 SVGAGI. The CDR3 spells CASSYGGTSGNTIYF. In DNA form, the CDR3 reads TGTGCCAGCAGTTACGGGGGGACCTCTGGAAACACCATATATTTT.

This clone was seen once. The chain employs TRBV7-2 and TRBJ2-2; TRBD2 agrees at 14 bases. Losses at the gene ends were 5 bases for V and 6 bases for J; bases not matched to a gene: 5. Germline CDR1 SGHTA, CDR2 FQGNSA. The CDR3 extends over 16 amino acids. CDR3 protein: CASSHGLAGGAGELFF. The DNA of the CDR3 is TGTGCCAGCAGCCACGGACTAGCGGGAGGTGCCGGGGAGCTGTTTTTT.

The chain uses TRBV6-1 and TRBJ1-5; D ambiguous. The CDR3 spans 14 residues. Germline CDR1 MNHNS, CDR2 SASEGT. V lost 2 bases to trimming and J lost 6 bases, with 11 bases between them. The CDR3 is CASSESLGSQPQHF. CDR3 DNA sequence: TGTGCCAGCAGTGAATCCCTCGGAAGTCAGCCCCAGCATTTT.

This sequence joins TRBV28 and TRBJ2-7; 10 bases line up with TRBD2. Germline V lookup: CDR1 MDHEN, CDR2 SYDVKM. CDR3 length: 18 residues. J gave up 2 bases and V 4 bases, and 14 bases lay outside the gene matches. The CDR3 here is CASSSLGFSGRPPYEQYF. In nucleotides, the CDR3 is TGTGCCAGCAGTTCTTTGGGATTTAGCGGGAGGCCGCCCTACGAGCAGTACTTC. The full variable domain, with the rest looked up from reference TRBV28 and TRBJ2-7, is DVKVTQSSRYLVKRTGEKVFLECVQDMDHENMFWYRQDPGLGLRLIYFSYDVKMKEKGDIPEGYSVSREKKERFSLILESASTNQTSMYLCASSSLGFSGRPPYEQYFGPGTRLTVT.

The genes are TRBV9 and TRBJ1-4, with D possibly being TRBD1 (6 bases). The CDR3 is 15 residues long. Germline values: CDR1 SGDLS, CDR2 YYNGEE. The V gene lost 1 base and the J gene lost 4 bases, with 11 bases spanning the gap. The CDR3 DNA follows: TGTGCCAGCAGCGTAAGGGGGGCCAGTAATGAAAAACTGTTTTTT. Protein sequence: CASSVRGASNEKLFF.

V and J are TRBV5-6 and TRBJ2-7, with D unclear. CDR1 is SGHDT, CDR2 YYEEEE, per germline. V was clipped by 1 base and J by 1 base, with 9 bases between them. The CDR3 is 14 residues long. The CDR3 spells CASSLPTVSYEQYF. CDR3 bases: TGTGCCAGCAGCTTGCCCACAGTTTCCTACGAGCAGTACTTC.

The chain joins TRBV21-1 to TRBJ2-7; the D call of TRBD2 is as the table states it, not checked on the DNA. TRBV21-1 is an annotated pseudogene. The CDR3 is made up of 16 amino acids. The CDR3 protein is CASSKGRELVRYEQYF. For the CDR3, the DNA is TGTGCCAGCAGCAAAGGGCGGGAGTTAGTCCGCTACGAGCAGTACTTC.

The chain carries TRBV9 and TRBJ1-4, with D maybe TRBD1 (5 bases). V was trimmed by 2 bases and J by 3 bases, leaving 11 bases between them. Per germline, CDR1 SGDLS and CDR2 YYNGEE. This CDR3 contains 15 residues. The CDR3 region is CASSVWWGANEKLFF. The CDR3 DNA sequence: TGTGCCAGCAGCGTCTGGTGGGGGGCTAATGAAAAACTGTTTTTT.

The rearrangement joins TRBV30 to TRBJ2-1, with 13 bases identical to TRBD2. This CDR3 is 14 amino acids long. The trim removed 3 bases at V and 8 bases at J, leaving 4 bases unmatched. In germline, CDR1 is GTSNPN, CDR2 SVGIG (reference sequence). CDR3 DNA sequence: TGTGCCTGGAGCAGACTAGCGGGAGGCTATGAGCAGTTCTTC. Protein sequence: CAWSRLAGGYEQFF.

The V and J genes are TRBV2 and TRBJ1-4; no clear D gene. This CDR3 spans 15 amino acids. V shed 8 bases and J shed 4 bases, with 17 bases lying between them. Germline V gene sequence: CDR1 SNHLY, CDR2 FYNNEI. The CDR3 protein is CASLRRAVINEKLFF. Here the CDR3 DNA reads TGTGCCAGCCTCCGGCGGGCAGTCATTAATGAAAAACTGTTTTTT.

Only one count was recorded for this clone. V gene TRBV28 combines with J gene TRBJ1-1; D possibly corresponds to TRBD1 (5 bases). This CDR3 has 14 residues. Deletions cut 6 bases from V and 4 bases from J, with 15 bases between. Germline values: CDR1 MDHEN, CDR2 SYDVKM. The CDR3 nucleotides read TGTGCCAGCAGCCGTGGGGGGTCCGGCACTGAAGCTTTCTTT. Encoded protein: CASSRGGSGTEAFF.

The chain couples TRBV19 to TRBJ1-2; TRBD1 matches 9 bases. V was clipped by 5 bases and J by 4 bases; unmatched bases: 5. This CDR3 region has 14 residues. Germline loops: CDR1 LNHDA, CDR2 SQIVND (reference sequence). The CDR3 DNA follows: TGTGCCAGTAGTCCGGGACAGGGACCCTATGGCTACACCTTC. Translated: CASSPGQGPYGYTF.

The genes are TRBV27 and TRBJ1-3; D remains unclear. The germline V gene has CDR1 MNHEY and CDR2 SMNVEV (reference sequence). The V end was cut by 0 bases, the J end by 4 bases, with 7 bases between. This CDR3 region has 14 residues. The CDR3 nucleotides read TGTGCCAGCAGTTTATCGACATTCGGAAACACCATATATTTT. It encodes CASSLSTFGNTIYF.

The chain couples TRBV7-3 to TRBJ2-1, with D possibly matching TRBD1 (5 bases). The germline V and J ends were trimmed by 1 base and 3 bases, with 13 bases remaining between them. Germline V CDR1 and CDR2: SGHTA, FQGTGA. The CDR3 spans 16 residues. The CDR3: CASSLMLDMNYNEQFF. For the CDR3, the DNA is TGTGCCAGCAGCTTAATGTTGGACATGAACTACAATGAGCAGTTCTTC.

The chain uses TRBV7-9 and TRBJ2-7; weak D call: TRBD2 (5 bases). V lost 4 bases, J lost 4 bases, and 11 bases lay in between. The CDR3 runs 13 residues. Germline CDR1 is SEHNR and CDR2 is FQNEAQ (reference sequence). This CDR3 is CASSSGYGYEQYF. As DNA, the CDR3 is TGTGCCAGCAGCTCGGGATATGGGTACGAGCAGTACTTC. The full variable domain, with the rest looked up from reference TRBV7-9 and TRBJ2-7, is DTGVSQNPRHKITKRGQNVTFRCDPISEHNRLYWYRQTLGQGPEFLTYFQNEAQLEKSRLLSDRFSAERPKGSFSTLEIQRTEQGDSAMYLCASSSGYGYEQYFGPGTRLTVT.

The chain links TRBV7-3 to TRBJ2-5; D might be TRBD1 (5 bases). The V gene's germline CDR1 is SGHTA and CDR2 FQGTGA. This CDR3 region has 16 residues. Trimming cost V 0 bases and J 2 bases, with 13 bases left between them. DNA for the CDR3: TGTGCCAGCAGCTTAACGGGCAGGGTCAGACAAGAGACCCAGTACTTC. It specifies CASSLTGRVRQETQYF.

This chain connects TRBV4-1 to TRBJ2-4; 9 nucleotides line up with TRBD1. The trim removed 3 bases at V and 8 bases at J, leaving 2 bases unmatched. CDR1 MGHRA and CDR2 YSYEKL come from the germline V gene. This CDR3 region has 13 residues. CDR3 nucleotides: TGCGCCAGCAGCCATAGGACAGGGGACATTCAGTACTTC. Translating gives CASSHRTGDIQYF.

CDR3 nucleotide sequence: TGTGCCATCAGTGGACTAGCGAGCTCCTACAATGAGCAGTTCTTC. Translated: CAISGLASSYNEQFF. The rearrangement links TRBV10-3 to TRBJ2-1; 8 bases are shared with TRBD2. Trimming removed 4 bases from V and 0 bases from J; junction bases left unmatched: 2. Germline V gene lookup returns CDR1 ENHRY and CDR2 SYGVKD. This CDR3 region has 15 residues.